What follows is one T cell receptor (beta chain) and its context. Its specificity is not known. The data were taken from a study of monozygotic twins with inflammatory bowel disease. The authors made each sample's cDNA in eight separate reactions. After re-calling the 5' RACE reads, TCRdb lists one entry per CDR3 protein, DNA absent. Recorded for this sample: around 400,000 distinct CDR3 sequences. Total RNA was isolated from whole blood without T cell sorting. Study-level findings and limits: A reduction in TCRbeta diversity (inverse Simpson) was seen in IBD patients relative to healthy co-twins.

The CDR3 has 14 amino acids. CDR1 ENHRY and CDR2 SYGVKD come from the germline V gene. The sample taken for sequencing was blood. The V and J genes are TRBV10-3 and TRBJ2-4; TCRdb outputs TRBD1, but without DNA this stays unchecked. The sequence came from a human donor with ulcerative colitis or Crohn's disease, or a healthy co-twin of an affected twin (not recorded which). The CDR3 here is CAIKSGGAGNIQYF.